This T cell receptor (beta chain) was observed in a study of cytomegalovirus exposure and HLA in healthy donors. Study outcomes and limitations: In a later analysis, first-cohort TCR clusters were found to tend to co-occur in the 130 or so validation repertoires.

The germline V gene has CDR1 LNHDA and CDR2 SQIVND (reference sequence). The CDR3 has 14 residues. V was trimmed by 9 bases and J by 4 bases, leaving 18 bases between them. Generated by immunoSEQ multiplex PCR, the TCRdb table keeps only in-frame clones and is missing some. Of fewer than 300,000 clones in the sample, roughly 90% were seen once. Regarding this clone: Antigen specificity is unknown.

The donors were part of the validation cohort of 100 to 150 subjects. That cohort was separate from the first cohort, which comprised 670 or so subjects. What was sequenced was PBMCs. This TCR was sampled from a woman aged 18-29 years in good health and CMV-seronegative. This chain joins TRBV19 and TRBJ1-2; D is possibly TRBD1 (6 bases). The CDR3 region is CASAQGSGVYGYTF. The CDR3 DNA follows: TGTGCCAGCGCTCAGGGGTCAGGGGTCTATGGCTACACCTTC. The variable domain in full, with the rest retrieved from reference TRBV19 and TRBJ1-2, is DGGITQSPKYLFRKEGQNVTLSCEQNLNHDAMYWYRQDPGQGLRLIYYSQIVNDFQKGDIAEGYSVSREKKESFPLTVTSAQKNPTAFYLCASAQGSGVYGYTFGSGTRLTVV.